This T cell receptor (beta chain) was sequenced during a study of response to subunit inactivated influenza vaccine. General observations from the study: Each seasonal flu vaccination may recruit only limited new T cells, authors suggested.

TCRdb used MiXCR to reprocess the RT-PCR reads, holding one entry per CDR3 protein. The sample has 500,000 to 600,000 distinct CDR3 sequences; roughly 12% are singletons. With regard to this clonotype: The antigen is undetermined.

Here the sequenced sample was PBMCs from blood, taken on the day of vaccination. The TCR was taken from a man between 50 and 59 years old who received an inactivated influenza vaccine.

CDR3 protein: CASSMGEGQANQPQHF. CDR3 sequence (DNA): TGTGCCAGCAGCATGGGTGAAGGTCAAGCTAATCAGCCCCAGCATTTT. The gene calls are TRBV5-8 and TRBJ1-5; D ambiguous. Germline CDR1 SGHTS, CDR2 YDEGEE. The ends were cut back, 4 bases at V and 4 bases at J, with 18 bases in the middle. The CDR3 spans 16 residues.